The rows below give T cell receptor beta chains drawn from one sample of a study of preoperative IRX-2 immunotherapy in early breast cancer. TCRdb's table, derived via immunoSEQ multiplex PCR, lists solely in-frame clones and lacks some. In the table there are 25,000 to 30,000 clones, around 90% of which are singletons. This material was obtained from a patient treated with IRX-2 immunotherapy. The source is a human donor with breast cancer. CDR3s include the opening cysteine and the closing phenylalanine or tryptophan. The D gene is left open where the match is weak. Expanded clones are given a class, and other clones once, few, many or no size at all.

clone size: .; D gene: TRBD2; J gene: TRBJ2-7; V gene: TRBV30; CDR3 DNA: TGTGCCTGGAGTGTAAGCGGGGTTTCGGTAACCTACGAGCAGTACTTC; CDR3 protein: CAWSVSGVSVTYEQYF
clone size: .; D gene: TRBD2; J gene: TRBJ2-3; V gene: TRBV7-2; CDR3 DNA: TGTGCCAGCAGCTTAGGGTCTAGCGGGGGGCAAGATACGCAGTATTTT; CDR3 protein: CASSLGSSGGQDTQYF
clone size: .; D gene: TRBD1; J gene: TRBJ2-7; V gene: TRBV7-6; CDR3 DNA: TGTGCCAGCAGCGTTAACAGGGGCGAGCAGTACTTC; CDR3 protein: CASSVNRGEQYF
clone size: .; D gene: TRBD2; J gene: TRBJ2-1; V gene: TRBV20-1; CDR3 DNA: TGCAGTGCCAGACTAGCGGATGAGCAGTTCTTC; CDR3 protein: CSARLADEQFF
clone size: .; D gene: .; J gene: TRBJ2-7; V gene: TRBV6-4; CDR3 DNA: TGTGCCAGCAGTGACCCGCTCTACGAGCAGTACTTC; CDR3 protein: CASSDPLYEQYF
clone size: .; D gene: TRBD2; J gene: TRBJ2-7; V gene: TRBV6-6; CDR3 DNA: TGTGCCAGCAGCCTCAGGACTAGCGGGTCCTACGAGCAGTACTTC; CDR3 protein: CASSLRTSGSYEQYF
clone size: .; D gene: .; J gene: TRBJ2-3; V gene: TRBV5-4; CDR3 DNA: TGTGCCAGCAGCCTGATTGTGTGGGCGGGGACTAGCACAGATACGCAGTATTTT; CDR3 protein: CASSLIVWAGTSTDTQYF
clone size: .; D gene: .; J gene: TRBJ1-1; V gene: TRBV7-9; CDR3 DNA: TGTGCCAGCAGCTTAGGGGTGACTGAAGCTTTCTTT; CDR3 protein: CASSLGVTEAFF
clone size: .; D gene: TRBD1; J gene: TRBJ1-2; V gene: TRBV5-4; CDR3 DNA: TGTGCCAGCAGCCCCCGGGACAGGGTCTATGGCTACACCTTC; CDR3 protein: CASSPRDRVYGYTF
clone size: .; D gene: .; J gene: TRBJ1-1; V gene: TRBV18; CDR3 DNA: TGTGCCAGCTCACCACCGGGCGGATGGCGGACTTTCTTT; CDR3 protein: CASSPPGGWRTFF
clone size: .; D gene: TRBD1; J gene: TRBJ1-3; V gene: TRBV6-5; CDR3 DNA: TGTGCCAGCAGTTTTTCCGGGACAGAATATTTT; CDR3 protein: CASSFSGTEYF
clone size: .; D gene: .; J gene: TRBJ1-5; V gene: TRBV5-4; CDR3 DNA: TGTGCCAGCTCTGGGGGTGCTGATCAGCCCCAGCATTTT; CDR3 protein: CASSGGADQPQHF
clone size: .; D gene: .; J gene: TRBJ2-3; V gene: TRBV21-1; CDR3 DNA: TGTGCCAGCAGGCAAAGGACGGACAGGGGGCCCTTAGGGACAGATACGCAGTATTTT; CDR3 protein: CASRQRTDRGPLGTDTQYF
clone size: .; D gene: .; J gene: TRBJ1-3; V gene: TRBV2; CDR3 DNA: TGTGCCAGCAGGCTGCAGATCTCTGGAAACACCATATATTTT; CDR3 protein: CASRLQISGNTIYF
clone size: once; D gene: .; J gene: TRBJ2-5; V gene: TRBV7-2; CDR3 DNA: TGTGCCAGCAGCCAGGCCCCGCGGGTTGGCCAGTACTTC; CDR3 protein: CASSQAPRVGQYF
clone size: .; D gene: TRBD1; J gene: TRBJ2-3; V gene: TRBV11-3; CDR3 DNA: TGTGCCAGCAGCCCGGGACAGGAAATAACGCAGTATTTT; CDR3 protein: CASSPGQEITQYF
clone size: .; D gene: .; J gene: TRBJ1-1; V gene: TRBV11-2; CDR3 DNA: TGTGCCAGCAGCTTACACATAGGGGACACTGAAGCTTTCTTT; CDR3 protein: CASSLHIGDTEAFF
clone size: .; D gene: TRBD1; J gene: TRBJ1-5; V gene: TRBV10-2; CDR3 DNA: TGCGCCAGCAGTTTGACAGGGAATCAGCCCCAGCATTTT; CDR3 protein: CASSLTGNQPQHF
clone size: .; D gene: .; J gene: TRBJ2-2; V gene: TRBV5-4; CDR3 DNA: TGTGCCAGCAGCTTGCGACAGGTCGGCGGGGAGCTGTTTTTT; CDR3 protein: CASSLRQVGGELFF
clone size: .; D gene: TRBD1; J gene: TRBJ2-5; V gene: TRBV10-1; CDR3 DNA: TGCGCCAGCAGTGAGTCTTTAGCGACAGGGAAAGAGACCCAGTACTTC; CDR3 protein: CASSESLATGKETQYF
clone size: .; D gene: TRBD1; J gene: TRBJ1-1; V gene: TRBV6-5; CDR3 DNA: TGTGCCAGCACCGGGAGGGAGGGGGCGAACACTGAAGCTTTCTTT; CDR3 protein: CASTGREGANTEAFF
clone size: .; D gene: .; J gene: TRBJ2-3; V gene: TRBV5-1; CDR3 DNA: TGCGCCAGCAGCTTGGCCGAGGGGGATACGCAGTATTTT; CDR3 protein: CASSLAEGDTQYF
clone size: .; D gene: .; J gene: TRBJ1-1; V gene: TRBV28; CDR3 DNA: TGTGCCAGCAGTTTGCTGGACCCGAACACTGAAGCTTTCTTT; CDR3 protein: CASSLLDPNTEAFF
clone size: .; D gene: .; J gene: TRBJ1-3; V gene: TRBV6-5; CDR3 DNA: TGTGCCAGCAGGCAGGGGAGATTTGGAAACACCATATATTTT; CDR3 protein: CASRQGRFGNTIYF
clone size: .; D gene: .; J gene: TRBJ2-1; V gene: TRBV18; CDR3 DNA: TGTGCCAGCTCACCACCAGTAGGAGCTAATGAGCAGTTCTTC; CDR3 protein: CASSPPVGANEQFF
clone size: .; D gene: TRBD2; J gene: TRBJ2-2; V gene: TRBV5-4; CDR3 DNA: TGTGCCAGCAGCTTGGGCGGGGGGCCGAACACCGGGGAGCTGTTTTTT; CDR3 protein: CASSLGGGPNTGELFF
clone size: few; D gene: .; J gene: TRBJ1-5; V gene: TRBV19; CDR3 DNA: TGTGCCAGTAGCCGACTTCGGGATCCCAATCAGCCCCAGCATTTT; CDR3 protein: CASSRLRDPNQPQHF
clone size: once; D gene: TRBD2; J gene: TRBJ2-2; V gene: TRBV27; CDR3 DNA: TGTGCCAGCAGACTAGCGCCCAACACCGGGGAGCTGTTTTTT; CDR3 protein: CASRLAPNTGELFF
clone size: .; D gene: TRBD2; J gene: TRBJ2-1; V gene: TRBV19; CDR3 DNA: TGTGCCAGTAATGAACAGGGTTATAGCGGGGGGTACAATGAGCAGTTCTTC; CDR3 protein: CASNEQGYSGGYNEQFF
clone size: .; D gene: .; J gene: TRBJ1-4; V gene: TRBV18; CDR3 DNA: TGTGCCAGCTCACCATCTGAAAAACTGTTTTTT; CDR3 protein: CASSPSEKLFF
clone size: .; D gene: .; J gene: TRBJ2-7; V gene: TRBV30; CDR3 DNA: TGTGCCTGGAGGGGGGAGGACGAGCAGTACTTC; CDR3 protein: CAWRGEDEQYF
clone size: .; D gene: .; J gene: TRBJ2-6; V gene: TRBV19; CDR3 DNA: TGTGCCAGTAGTAGCAGGTCCTCTGGGGCCAACGTCCTGACTTTC; CDR3 protein: CASSSRSSGANVLTF
clone size: .; D gene: .; J gene: TRBJ2-7; V gene: TRBV6-1; CDR3 DNA: TGTGCCAGCAGTGATGAGGGGGGGGCCCCCTACGAGCAGTACTTC; CDR3 protein: CASSDEGGAPYEQYF
clone size: .; D gene: .; J gene: TRBJ2-5; V gene: TRBV2; CDR3 DNA: TGTGCCAGCAGTGGGGGGCGGACCCAAGAGACCCAGTACTTC; CDR3 protein: CASSGGRTQETQYF
clone size: few; D gene: TRBD1; J gene: TRBJ1-1; V gene: TRBV19; CDR3 DNA: TGTGGCCACCTTCAGGGGGACACTGAAGCTTTCTTT; CDR3 protein: CGHLQGDTEAFF